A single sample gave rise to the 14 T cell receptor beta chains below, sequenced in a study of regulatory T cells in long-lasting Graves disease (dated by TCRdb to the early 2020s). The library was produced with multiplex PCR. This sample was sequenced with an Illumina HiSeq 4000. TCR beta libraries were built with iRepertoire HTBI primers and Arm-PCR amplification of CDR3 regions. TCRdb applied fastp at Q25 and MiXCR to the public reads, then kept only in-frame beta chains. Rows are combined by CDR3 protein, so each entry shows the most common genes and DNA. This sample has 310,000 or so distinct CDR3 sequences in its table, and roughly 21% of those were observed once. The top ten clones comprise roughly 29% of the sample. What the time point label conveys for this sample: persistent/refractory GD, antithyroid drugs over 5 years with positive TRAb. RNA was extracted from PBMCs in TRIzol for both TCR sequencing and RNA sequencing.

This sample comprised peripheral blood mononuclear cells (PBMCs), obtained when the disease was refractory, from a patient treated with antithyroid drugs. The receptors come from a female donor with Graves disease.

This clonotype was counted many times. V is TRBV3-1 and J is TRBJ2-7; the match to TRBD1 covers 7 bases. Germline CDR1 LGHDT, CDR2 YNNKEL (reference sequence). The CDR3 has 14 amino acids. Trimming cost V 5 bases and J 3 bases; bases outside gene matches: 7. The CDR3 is CASSYGTGVYEQYF. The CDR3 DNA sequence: TGTGCCAGCAGCTATGGAACAGGGGTCTACGAGCAGTACTTC.

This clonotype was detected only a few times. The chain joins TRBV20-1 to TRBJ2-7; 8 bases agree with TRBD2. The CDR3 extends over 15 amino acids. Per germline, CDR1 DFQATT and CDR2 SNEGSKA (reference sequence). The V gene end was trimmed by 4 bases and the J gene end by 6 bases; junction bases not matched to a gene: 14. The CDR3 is CSATHPGGSNREQYF. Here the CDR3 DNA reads TGCAGTGCTACCCACCCGGGGGGGTCCAACCGCGAGCAGTACTTC.

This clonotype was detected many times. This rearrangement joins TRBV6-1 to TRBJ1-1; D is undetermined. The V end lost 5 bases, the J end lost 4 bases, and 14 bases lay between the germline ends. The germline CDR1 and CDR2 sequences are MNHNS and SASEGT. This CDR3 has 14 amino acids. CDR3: CASSPFGRLTEAFF. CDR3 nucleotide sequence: TGTGCCAGCAGTCCCTTCGGACGGCTCACTGAAGCTTTCTTT.

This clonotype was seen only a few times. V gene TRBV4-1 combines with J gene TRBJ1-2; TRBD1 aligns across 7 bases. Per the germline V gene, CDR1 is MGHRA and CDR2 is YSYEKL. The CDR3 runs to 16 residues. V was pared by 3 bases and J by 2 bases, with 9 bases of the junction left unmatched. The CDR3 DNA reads TGCGCCAGCAGCCACCCGGGACAGACCTTAAACTATGGCTACACCTTC. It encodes CASSHPGQTLNYGYTF.

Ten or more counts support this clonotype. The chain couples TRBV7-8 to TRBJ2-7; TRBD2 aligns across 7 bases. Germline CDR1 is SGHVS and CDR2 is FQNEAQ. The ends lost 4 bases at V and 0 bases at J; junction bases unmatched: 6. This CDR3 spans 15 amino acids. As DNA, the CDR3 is TGTGCCAGCAGCTATGGACTAGGTCGCTCCTACGAGCAGTACTTC. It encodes CASSYGLGRSYEQYF.

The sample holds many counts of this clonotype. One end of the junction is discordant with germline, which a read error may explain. CDR3 sequence reads: CASSLGRAGANVLTF. CDR3 DNA: TGTGCCAGCAGCTTAGGCAGGGCTGGGGCCAACGTCCTGACTTTC. This rearrangement joins TRBV5-1 to TRBJ2-6; D possibly corresponds to TRBD1 (5 bases). This CDR3 is built from 15 residues. The germline V gene has CDR1 SGHRS and CDR2 YFSETQ.

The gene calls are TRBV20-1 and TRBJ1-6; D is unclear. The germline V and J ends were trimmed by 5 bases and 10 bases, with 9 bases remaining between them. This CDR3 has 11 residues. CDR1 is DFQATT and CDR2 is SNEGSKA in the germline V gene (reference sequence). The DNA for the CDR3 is TGCAGTGCTCTTGGGGAGTCACCCCTCCACTTT. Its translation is CSALGESPLHF.

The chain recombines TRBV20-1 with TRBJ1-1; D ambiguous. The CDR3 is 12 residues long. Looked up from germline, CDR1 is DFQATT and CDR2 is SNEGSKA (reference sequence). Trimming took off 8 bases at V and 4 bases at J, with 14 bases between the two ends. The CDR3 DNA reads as TGCAGTACTTTCGGAACCCTCACTGAAGCTTTCTTT. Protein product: CSTFGTLTEAFF.

The CDR3 loop reads CASSRGLPTDTGVLFF. The CDR3 DNA reads TGTGCCAGCAGCCGGGGACTACCCACCGACACCGGGGTCCTGTTTTTT. The chain couples TRBV7-9 to TRBJ2-2; 7 bases line up with TRBD2. J gave up 14 bases and V 5 bases, and 20 bases lay outside the gene matches. The CDR3 has 16 residues. The germline V gene has CDR1 SEHNR and CDR2 FQNEAQ (reference sequence).

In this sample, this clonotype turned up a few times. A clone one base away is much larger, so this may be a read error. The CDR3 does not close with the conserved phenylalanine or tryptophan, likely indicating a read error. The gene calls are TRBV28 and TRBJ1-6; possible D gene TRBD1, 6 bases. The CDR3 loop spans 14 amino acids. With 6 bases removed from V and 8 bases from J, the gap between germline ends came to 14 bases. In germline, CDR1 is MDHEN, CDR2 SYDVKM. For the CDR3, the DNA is TGTGCCAGCAGCTCCGGGACAAGATATTCACCCCTCCACTCT. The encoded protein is CASSSGTRYSPLHS.

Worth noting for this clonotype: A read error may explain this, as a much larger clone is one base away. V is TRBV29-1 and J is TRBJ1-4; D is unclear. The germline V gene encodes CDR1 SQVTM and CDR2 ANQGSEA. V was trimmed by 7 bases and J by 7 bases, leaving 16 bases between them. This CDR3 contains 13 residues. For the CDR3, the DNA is TGCAGCGCCGAAAGTCTTGTGGGTGAAAAACTGTTTTTT. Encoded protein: CSAESLVGEKLFF.

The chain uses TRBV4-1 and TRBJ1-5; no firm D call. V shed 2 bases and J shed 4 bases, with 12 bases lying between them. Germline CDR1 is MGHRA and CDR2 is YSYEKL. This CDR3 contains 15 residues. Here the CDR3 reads CASSQMGVGNQPQHF. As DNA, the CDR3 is TGCGCCAGCAGCCAAATGGGCGTGGGGAATCAGCCCCAGCATTTT.

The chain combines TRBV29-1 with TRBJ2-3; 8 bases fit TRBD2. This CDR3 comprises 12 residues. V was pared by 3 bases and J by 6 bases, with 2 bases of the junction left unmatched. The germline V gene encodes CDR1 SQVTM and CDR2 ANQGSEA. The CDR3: CSVDTGGDTQYF. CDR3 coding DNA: TGCAGCGTTGATACGGGAGGGGATACGCAGTATTTT.

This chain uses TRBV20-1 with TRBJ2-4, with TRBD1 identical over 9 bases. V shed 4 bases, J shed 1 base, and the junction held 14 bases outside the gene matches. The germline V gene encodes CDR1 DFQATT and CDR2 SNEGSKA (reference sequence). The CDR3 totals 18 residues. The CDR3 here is CSAITGTGMGLAKNIQYF. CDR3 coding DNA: TGCAGTGCTATTACCGGGACAGGGATGGGGTTGGCCAAAAACATTCAGTACTTC.